One sample yielded the 30 T cell receptor beta chains listed below, sequenced in a study of T cell clonality in common variable immunodeficiency. Only in-frame clones appear in the TCRdb table, and some are missing; sequencing was by immunoSEQ multiplex PCR. Singletons are absent from the sample, which has under 50,000 clones. The source material was peripheral blood mononuclear cells. These receptors were collected from a person aged 18 to 75 in good health.

This clone appeared many times. Read data end 3 residues before the CDR3 end; the end is taken from the germline J gene. The chain joins TRBV12-3 or TRBV12-4 to TRBJ2-1, with D possibly being TRBD2 (6 bases). This CDR3 has 14 residues. V was shortened by 3 bases and J by 5 bases, with 11 bases between the two germline ends. The CDR3 protein is CASSLGGIHNEQFF. The CDR3 bases that were read are TGTGCCAGCAGTTTGGGCGGGATCCACAATGAG.

This clone has only a few counts. The DNA ends 3 residues before the CDR3 does, and the rest of the CDR3 is filled in from the germline J gene. V is TRBV7-9 and J is TRBJ1-1; tentative D call: TRBD1 (5 bases). The CDR3 runs to 14 residues. V lost 1 base to trimming and J lost 4 bases, with 10 bases between them. Germline V gene sequence: CDR1 SEHNR, CDR2 FQNEAQ (reference sequence). The CDR3 sequence is CASSLGGVATEAFF. CDR3 bases read: TGTGCCAGCAGCTTAGGAGGGGTAGCCACTGAA.

At least ten counts were recorded for this clone. One end of the junction is discordant with germline, which a read error may explain. CDR3 in amino acids: CASSQDPPGLGTDTQYF. The DNA read from the CDR3 is TGCGCCAGCAGCCAAGATCCGCCCGGTCTTGGCACAGATACG. V gene TRBV4-2 combines with J gene TRBJ2-3; D remains ambiguous. Sequencing ends 3 residues short of the CDR3 end; the germline J gene provides the rest. CDR1 LGHNA and CDR2 YNFKEQ come from the germline V gene. The CDR3 spans 17 residues.

This clone turned up a few times. The read is 3 residues too short to cover the CDR3 end, so that end is filled in from the germline J gene. The chain is built from TRBV29-1 and TRBJ2-5; D remains ambiguous. V was shortened by 3 bases and J by 5 bases, with 10 bases between the two germline ends. The CDR3 runs to 12 residues. Germline V gene sequence: CDR1 SQVTM, CDR2 ANQGSEA. This CDR3 reads CSVDKGRETQYF. The CDR3 DNA, read in part, is TGCAGCGTTGATAAGGGCCGGGAGACC.

This clone was observed at least ten times. The read ends 3 residues early relative to the CDR3; the germline J gene fills the gap. This chain links TRBV20-1 with TRBJ2-3, with 11 bases identical to TRBD2. V lost 6 bases to trimming and J lost 1 base; unmatched junction nucleotides: 6. Germline V gene data show CDR1 as DFQATT and CDR2 as SNEGSKA (reference sequence). The CDR3 sequence is 15 residues long. Here the CDR3 reads CSATKTSGGTDTQYF. The CDR3 bases that were read are TGCAGTGCCACTAAGACTAGCGGGGGCACAGATACG.

This clone has more than one count but fewer than ten. A far more abundant clone sits one base away, making this likely a read error. The read ends 3 residues shy of where the CDR3 ends; the end is completed using the germline J gene. This rearrangement joins TRBV7-9 to TRBJ2-7; 12 nucleotides agree with TRBD1. This CDR3 is built from 15 residues. From germline, CDR1 is SEHNR and CDR2 FQNEAQ (reference sequence). The CDR3 spells CSSSFGTGGIYEQYF. The covered CDR3 bases are TGTTCCAGCAGCTTCGGGACAGGGGGCATTTACGAG.

This clone was seen ten or more times. Read coverage stops 3 residues before the CDR3 terminus; the germline J gene supplies the remainder. V usage is TRBV30 and J usage is TRBJ1-3; D might be TRBD1 (5 bases). Germline CDR1 is GTSNPN and CDR2 is SVGIG (reference sequence). The CDR3 runs 14 residues. Between the trimmed V and J ends, which lost 3 bases and 0 bases, there was a span of 9 bases. The covered CDR3 bases are TGTGCCTGGAGACAGGTCCCCTCTGGAAACACC. Translated: CAWRQVPSGNT. The CDR3 reads in full as CAWRQVPSGNTIYF.

This clone came up a few times. Germline is not matched at one junction end, which may reflect a read error. The read terminates 3 residues ahead of where the CDR3 ends, so the germline J gene completes it. Other DNA variants within this sample encode the same CDR3. The genes are TRBV5-1 and TRBJ1-3; D might be TRBD1 (6 bases). Germline assignment: CDR1 SGHRS and CDR2 YFSETQ. This CDR3 region has 14 residues. The sequenced CDR3 bases are TGCGCCAGCAGCCCGGACAGTTCTGGAAACACA. Residues: CASSPDSSGNT. The entire CDR3 reads CASSPDSSGNTIYF.

Many counts were recorded for this clone. Read data end 3 residues before the CDR3 end; the end is taken from the germline J gene. This chain uses TRBV19 with TRBJ2-1; D might be TRBD2 (6 bases). Trimming pared 3 bases from V and 0 bases from J, leaving 9 bases between. The CDR3 consists of 15 residues. Germline V gene data show CDR1 as LNHDA and CDR2 as SQIVND (reference sequence). The chain's CDR3 is CASSISGSSYNEQFF. The sequenced part of the CDR3 DNA is TGTGCCAGTAGTATTAGCGGAAGCTCCTACAATGAG. Drawing the rest from reference TRBV19 and TRBJ2-1, the complete variable domain is DGGITQSPKYLFRKEGQNVTLSCEQNLNHDAMYWYRQDPGQGLRLIYYSQIVNDFQKGDIAEGYSVSREKKESFPLTVTSAQKNPTAFYLCASSISGSSYNEQFFGPGTRLTVL.

For this clone: The read ends 3 residues shy of where the CDR3 ends; the end is completed using the germline J gene. V is TRBV2 and J is TRBJ1-2; possibly TRBD1 for D (5 bases). Germline loops: CDR1 SNHLY, CDR2 FYNNEI. The CDR3 has 14 residues. CDR3 sequence reads: CASSVSTASYDYTF. The CDR3 bases that were read are TGTGCCAGCAGTGTCTCGACAGCCTCCTACGAC.

This clone was recorded many times. The observed sequence ends 3 residues before the CDR3 terminus, with the missing tail filled in from the germline J gene. This CDR3 is also generated by other DNA sequences in the sample. The V gene is TRBV19, the J gene TRBJ1-1, with 7 bases that match TRBD1. Germline CDR1 is LNHDA and CDR2 is SQIVND (reference sequence). V gave up 6 bases and J gave up 1 base; unmatched junction bases: 5. This CDR3 is 14 amino acids long. Here the CDR3 reads CASRPQGGNTEAFF. The CDR3 bases that were read are TGTGCCAGTAGACCTCAGGGGGGGAACACTGAA.

This clone was seen repeatedly, ten times or more. The read terminates 3 residues before the CDR3 end, so the remaining end is supplied by the germline J gene. This chain uses TRBV6-2 or TRBV6-3 with TRBJ2-1; 7 bases are a match to TRBD1. Germline CDR1 is MNHEY and CDR2 is SVGEGT. This CDR3 spans 15 amino acids. V gave up 3 bases and J gave up 5 bases; unmatched junction bases: 7. The part of the CDR3 DNA that was read is TGTGCCAGCAGTTATATAGGGGGCGGCCACAATGAG. As protein: CASSYIGGGHNE. The CDR3 reads in full as CASSYIGGGHNEQFF.

This clone has a count of ten or more. Read coverage stops 3 residues before the CDR3 terminus; the germline J gene supplies the remainder. The chain combines TRBV15 with TRBJ2-7; D is perhaps TRBD1 (5 bases). CDR1 LNHNV and CDR2 YYDKDF come from the germline V gene (reference sequence). Deletions cut 0 bases from V and 6 bases from J, with 15 bases between. This CDR3 has 15 amino acids. Partial CDR3 DNA: TGTGCCACCAGCAGAGAAGGATCCAGGGTCGGCGAG. Translation gives CATSREGSRVGE. In full, the CDR3 is CATSREGSRVGEQYF.

This clone was counted at least ten times. The read is 3 residues too short to cover the CDR3 end, so that end is filled in from the germline J gene. This chain joins TRBV19 and TRBJ2-5, with 8 bases aligning to TRBD1. J gave up 5 bases and V 9 bases, and 11 bases lay outside the gene matches. The CDR3 is 14 amino acids. The V gene's germline CDR1 is LNHDA and CDR2 SQIVND (reference sequence). The CDR3 loop is CASRNRGSGETQYF. CDR3 DNA (partial): TGTGCCAGCCGAAACAGGGGGTCGGGTGAGACC.

This clone was observed at least ten times. Sequencing ends 3 residues short of the CDR3 end; the germline J gene provides the rest. This chain links TRBV3-1 (or the pseudogene TRBV3-2) with TRBJ2-3; 9 bases line up with TRBD2. The CDR3 spans 15 residues. In germline, CDR1 is LGHDT, CDR2 YNNKEL (reference sequence). The trim removed 5 bases at V and 0 bases at J, leaving 3 bases unmatched. The CDR3: CASSSTSGSTDTQYF. The CDR3 DNA, read in part, is TGTGCCAGCAGCTCTACTAGCGGGAGCACAGATACG.

This clone has at least ten counts. The CDR3 goes on 3 residues after the read ends, and that part is filled in from the germline J gene. The chain links TRBV29-1 to TRBJ2-2; 7 nucleotides line up with TRBD1. This CDR3 contains 13 residues. Germline V gives CDR1 SQVTM, CDR2 ANQGSEA. V was pared by 5 bases and J by 1 base, with 1 base of the junction left unmatched. The DNA read from the CDR3 is TGCAGCGTTCGACAGGGGAACACCGGGGAG. Amino acid sequence: CSVRQGNTGE. The CDR3, in full, reads CSVRQGNTGELFF.

This clone was counted at least ten times. The CDR3 end lies 3 residues beyond the end of the read and is filled in from the germline J gene. This chain joins TRBV30 and TRBJ1-2; 7 bases are a match to TRBD1. CDR3 length: 13 amino acids. Germline V gives CDR1 GTSNPN, CDR2 SVGIG (reference sequence). Germline trimming cut 2 bases from V and 7 bases from J; bases unmatched to any gene: 7. The CDR3 spells CAWSWEGAGGYTF. The sequenced CDR3 bases are TGTGCCTGGAGTTGGGAGGGGGCCGGTGGC.

This clone was counted ten times or more. The sequenced part of the CDR3 DNA is TGCAGTGCTCCCTCGACAGGCCCCCAGAACTATGGC. It specifies CSAPSTGPQNYG. The entire CDR3 sequence reads CSAPSTGPQNYGYTF. This chain links TRBV20-1 with TRBJ1-2, with D maybe TRBD1 (6 bases). Coverage ceases 3 residues before the CDR3 finishes, and the germline J gene fills in the end. Germline CDR1 reads DFQATT; CDR2 reads SNEGSKA (reference sequence). CDR3 length equals 15 residues. Trimming removed 5 bases from V and 2 bases from J, with 18 bases in between.

In its sample, this clone was seen many times. The read terminates 3 residues ahead of where the CDR3 ends, so the germline J gene completes it. The V gene is TRBV5-6, the J gene TRBJ1-4; D not resolved. There are 13 residues in the CDR3. Germline CDR1 and CDR2: SGHDT and YYEEEE. Trimming left V 7 bases short and J 7 bases short, with 14 bases between. CDR3 in amino acids: CASVKAAGEKLFF. The DNA read from the CDR3 is TGTGCCAGCGTCAAGGCGGCGGGTGAAAAA.

This clone was counted at least ten times. The CDR3 extends 3 residues past the end of the read, so its final part is completed from the germline J gene. This chain joins TRBV20-1 and TRBJ2-2; D is ambiguous. The CDR3 runs 14 residues. V lost 0 bases, J lost 6 bases, and 11 bases lay in between. Germline lookup yields CDR1 DFQATT and CDR2 SNEGSKA (reference sequence). CDR3 DNA (partial): TGCAGTGCTAGAGATTCTAAGGGCGCCGGGGAG. Translating gives CSARDSKGAGE. The full CDR3 reads CSARDSKGAGELFF.

This clone was detected many times. Sequencing ends 3 residues short of the CDR3 end; the germline J gene provides the rest. The chain has TRBV5-4 and TRBJ1-1, with D unclear. This CDR3 comprises 14 residues. Germline CDR1 SGHNT, CDR2 YYREEE (reference sequence). The V end lost 0 bases, the J end lost 2 bases, and 8 bases lay between the germline ends. Incomplete CDR3 DNA: TGTGCCAGCAGCTTGGACAGATCAAACACTGAA. Its translation is CASSLDRSNTE. The complete CDR3 sequence is CASSLDRSNTEAFF.

Concerning this clone: The CDR3 end lies 3 residues beyond the end of the read and is filled in from the germline J gene. The chain employs TRBV5-6 and TRBJ2-5; 10 nucleotides match TRBD1. CDR3 length: 15 amino acids. Germline loops: CDR1 SGHDT, CDR2 YYEEEE. V shed 1 base, J shed 2 bases, and the junction held 2 bases outside the gene matches. The DNA read from the CDR3 is TGTGCCAGCAGCTTGCGACAGGGGGCGCAAGAGACC. Translated, it gives CASSLRQGAQET. The full-length CDR3 reads as CASSLRQGAQETQYF.

This clone was recorded many times. The read halts 3 residues ahead of the CDR3 end, with the missing end drawn from the germline J gene. V and J are TRBV19 and TRBJ2-7, with D tentatively TRBD1 (5 bases). CDR3 length: 15 amino acids. Trimming removed 2 bases at V and 4 bases at J, with 15 bases between. The germline V gene encodes CDR1 LNHDA and CDR2 SQIVND (reference sequence). This chain's CDR3 is CASSIRQTVGYEQYF. The part of the CDR3 DNA that was read is TGTGCCAGTAGTATAAGACAGACAGTGGGTTACGAG.

This clone is labeled as medium-sized. Coverage ceases 3 residues before the CDR3 finishes, and the germline J gene fills in the end. The rearrangement uses TRBV11-1 and TRBJ1-1; 7 bases align to TRBD1. Germline V gene data show CDR1 as SGHAT and CDR2 as FQDESV (reference sequence). The CDR3 runs to 13 residues. The CDR3 region is CASSLYSGGDAFF. CDR3 DNA (partial): TGTGCCAGCAGCTTATACTCAGGGGGAGAC.

Only a few counts were recorded for this clone. Read coverage stops 3 residues before the CDR3 terminus; the germline J gene supplies the remainder. This chain uses TRBV7-8 with TRBJ1-2; 7 bases align to TRBD1. The CDR3 covers 14 residues. Germline V lookup: CDR1 SGHVS, CDR2 FQNEAQ. The trim removed 5 bases at V and 7 bases at J, leaving 10 bases unmatched. The CDR3 DNA, read in part, is TGTGCCAGCAGCAAAGGGACAGATGGGTCTGGC. This translates into CASSKGTDGSG. The complete CDR3 sequence is CASSKGTDGSGYTF.

This clone has ten or more counts. The read gets to within 3 residues of the CDR3 end, and the germline J gene fills in the rest. The chain carries TRBV7-8 and TRBJ1-2; 8 positions match TRBD1. This CDR3 has 13 amino acids. Germline V CDR1 and CDR2: SGHVS, FQNEAQ. The part of the CDR3 DNA that was read is TGTGCCAGCAGCTTCAAACAGGGGGAAGGC. Amino acids: CASSFKQGEG. The whole CDR3 is CASSFKQGEGYTF.

Ten or more counts support this clone. The CDR3 goes on 3 residues after the read ends, and that part is filled in from the germline J gene. The rearrangement joins TRBV7-9 to TRBJ1-2, with D hard to call. Trimming took off 1 base at V and 4 bases at J, with 10 bases between the two ends. Germline V gene lookup returns CDR1 SEHNR and CDR2 FQNEAQ (reference sequence). The CDR3 spans 14 residues. Incomplete CDR3 DNA: TGTGCCAGCAGCTTAGGGGCCGACGTCTATGGC. Translation: CASSLGADVYG. From start to end, the CDR3 is CASSLGADVYGYTF. Supplemented by reference TRBV7-9 and TRBJ1-2, the full variable domain reads DTGVSQNPRHKITKRGQNVTFRCDPISEHNRLYWYRQTLGQGPEFLTYFQNEAQLEKSRLLSDRFSAERPKGSFSTLEIQRTEQGDSAMYLCASSLGADVYGYTFGSGTRLTVV.

At least ten counts were recorded for this clone. CDR3 amino acids: CASRSFRGAEAFF. The CDR3 bases that were read are TGTGCCTCCAGGAGCTTTAGAGGCGCTGAA. The chain has TRBV30 and TRBJ1-1, with D unresolved. The DNA ends 3 residues before the CDR3 does, and the rest of the CDR3 is filled in from the germline J gene. CDR1 is GTSNPN, CDR2 SVGIG, per germline (reference sequence). The CDR3 runs to 13 residues. Trimming removed 7 bases at V and 6 bases at J, with 18 bases between.

This clone has ten or more counts. The CDR3 loop reads CASSQDVIPGGGGELFF. The sequenced part of the CDR3 DNA is TGTGCCAGCAGCCAAGATGTCATCCCGGGCGGGGGCGGGGAG. The chain combines TRBV4-2 with TRBJ2-2; 7 bases are shared with TRBD2. The DNA ends 3 residues before the CDR3 does, and the rest of the CDR3 is filled in from the germline J gene. This CDR3 is built from 17 residues. Trimming removed 0 bases from V and 7 bases from J; junction bases left unmatched: 11. Germline lookup yields CDR1 LGHNA and CDR2 YNFKEQ.

About this clone: The missing CDR3 end, 3 residues past where the read stops, is filled in from the germline J gene. V gene TRBV20-1 combines with J gene TRBJ2-1, with 8 positions matching TRBD2. This CDR3 spans 14 amino acids. With V trimmed by 6 bases and J by 8 bases, 12 bases remained unmatched. Per germline, CDR1 DFQATT and CDR2 SNEGSKA (reference sequence). CDR3 protein: CSAWRQRESDEQFF. The sequenced CDR3 bases are TGCAGTGCGTGGCGGCAGCGGGAGAGCGATGAG.